The rows below give T cell receptor beta chains drawn from one sample of a study of tumor-infiltrating lymphocytes in localized non-small cell lung cancer. The table came from immunoSEQ multiplex PCR; TCRdb's copy has only in-frame clones and leaves some out. Of 7,500 to 9,500 clones listed, about four fifths are singletons. Sequencing input: uninvolved lung tissue not adjacent to the tumor. The receptors were gathered from a human donor with non-small cell lung cancer. The CDR3 runs from the conserved cysteine through the conserved F or W. The D gene is left open where the match is weak. Part of the rows lack a size; the others show once, few, many or a class for expanded clones.

v_call	clone_size	j_call	d_call	cdr3_aa	cdr3_nt
TRBV6-5	once	TRBJ1-2	NA	CASSYKGENYGYTF	TGTGCCAGCAGTTACAAGGGCGAAAACTATGGCTACACCTTC
TRBV5-6	NA	TRBJ2-1	NA	CASSTTGFNNEQFF	TGTGCCAGCTCCACGACGGGGTTTAACAATGAGCAGTTCTTC
TRBV27	NA	TRBJ2-1	TRBD1	CASSWGTGGIYEQFF	TGTGCCAGCAGCTGGGGGACAGGGGGGATTTATGAGCAGTTCTTC
TRBV28	NA	TRBJ2-7	NA	CASAGYYEQYF	TGTGCCTCGGCAGGTTACTACGAGCAGTACTTC
TRBV6-5	NA	TRBJ1-6	NA	CASFPYNSPLHF	TGTGCCAGCTTCCCCTATAATTCACCCCTCCACTTT
TRBV6-5	medium-sized	TRBJ2-5	NA	CASSFAGWETQYF	TGTGCCAGCAGTTTCGCGGGATGGGAGACCCAGTACTTC
TRBV6-5	few	TRBJ2-7	NA	CASKRTASSYEQYF	TGTGCCAGCAAGCGGACAGCCAGCTCCTACGAGCAGTACTTC
TRBV19	NA	TRBJ2-2	TRBD2	CASSVSSGNTGELFF	TGTGCCAGTAGTGTTTCTAGCGGGAACACCGGGGAGCTGTTTTTT
TRBV18	NA	TRBJ2-4	TRBD2	CASSPETGGSRYF	TGTGCCAGCTCACCAGAGACGGGAGGTTCCAGGTACTTC
TRBV4-3	NA	TRBJ1-2	NA	CASSQTPRENYGYTF	TGCGCCAGCAGCCAAACACCAAGGGAGAACTATGGCTACACCTTC
TRBV7-2	NA	TRBJ2-4	NA	CASSLSLAKNIQYF	TGTGCCAGCAGCTTAAGCCTAGCCAAAAACATTCAGTACTTC
TRBV29-1	few	TRBJ2-7	NA	CSVAGVAYEQYF	TGCAGCGTGGCAGGGGTCGCCTACGAGCAGTACTTC
TRBV27	NA	TRBJ2-5	NA	CASSLGGWETQYF	TGTGCCAGCAGTTTGGGAGGTTGGGAGACCCAGTACTTC
TRBV6-6	NA	TRBJ2-1	NA	CASTFSVGAYNEQFF	TGTGCCAGCACCTTCTCGGTAGGGGCCTACAATGAGCAGTTCTTC
TRBV19	once	TRBJ1-2	NA	CALPGGGPFYGYTF	TGTGCCCTCCCTGGGGGAGGGCCCTTCTATGGCTACACCTTC
TRBV5-4	NA	TRBJ2-1	TRBD1	CASSLGGQGYNEQFF	TGTGCCAGCAGCTTGGGCGGACAGGGGTACAATGAGCAGTTCTTC
TRBV18	NA	TRBJ2-7	TRBD1	CASSPPGQGSYEQYF	TGTGCCAGCTCGCCTCCGGGACAGGGCTCCTACGAGCAGTACTTC
TRBV2	once	TRBJ1-4	NA	CASRPTGGRYLGEKLFF	TGTGCCAGCAGGCCGACGGGGGGCCGATATCTAGGCGAAAAACTGTTTTTT
TRBV28	NA	TRBJ2-3	TRBD1	CASSLPGTGSAPTQYF	TGTGCCAGCAGTCTCCCCGGGACAGGCTCTGCGCCTACGCAGTATTTT
TRBV7-9	NA	TRBJ2-1	TRBD2	CASSLSSGRRNEQFF	TGTGCCAGCAGCTTAAGTAGCGGGAGGCGGAATGAGCAGTTCTTC
TRBV30	NA	TRBJ2-7	NA	CAWSPGSDYEQYF	TGTGCCTGGAGTCCCGGGTCCGACTACGAGCAGTACTTC
TRBV28	NA	TRBJ1-2	TRBD1	CASTPQGFYGYTF	TGTGCCAGCACCCCACAGGGGTTCTATGGCTACACCTTC
TRBV7-2	NA	TRBJ1-5	NA	CASSLVAGQPQHF	TGTGCCAGCAGCTTGGTGGCTGGCCAGCCCCAGCATTTT
TRBV5-6	NA	TRBJ1-2	NA	CASSFSQQVYGYTF	TGTGCCAGCAGCTTCTCTCAGCAAGTCTATGGCTACACCTTC
TRBV6-1	NA	TRBJ1-2	NA	CASSASATANYGYTF	TGTGCCAGCAGTGCATCCGCCACAGCTAACTATGGCTACACCTTC
TRBV11-1	NA	TRBJ2-5	TRBD1	CASSRQGRGVQETQYF	TGTGCCAGCAGCCGACAGGGCCGTGGGGTCCAAGAGACCCAGTACTTC
TRBV11-2	NA	TRBJ2-2	TRBD2	CASSLPRRGTTTGELFF	TGTGCCAGCAGCCTACCTAGGCGGGGGACGACCACCGGGGAGCTGTTTTTT
TRBV10-3	NA	TRBJ2-7	NA	CAISESGQIYEQYF	TGTGCCATCAGTGAGTCTGGTCAGATCTACGAGCAGTACTTC
TRBV7-2	few	TRBJ1-1	TRBD1	CASTPVQGVTEAFF	TGTGCCAGCACCCCCGTACAGGGGGTCACTGAAGCTTTCTTT
TRBV21-1	NA	TRBJ1-2	NA	CASSNLRERDYGYTF	TGTGCCAGCAGCAATTTAAGGGAAAGGGACTATGGCTACACCTTC
TRBV5-6	NA	TRBJ2-2	TRBD2	CASSSWGTSGNTGELFF	TGTGCCAGCAGCTCCTGGGGGACTAGCGGGAACACCGGGGAGCTGTTTTTT
TRBV5-1	NA	TRBJ1-2	TRBD1	CASSSGQDGYTF	TGCGCCAGCAGCTCCGGACAGGATGGCTACACCTTC
TRBV2	NA	TRBJ2-5	NA	CAVQQLTQYF	TGTGCCGTCCAACAGCTTACCCAGTACTTC
TRBV6-5	large	TRBJ2-1	NA	CASSYVGDNEQFF	TGTGCCAGCAGTTACGTCGGCGACAATGAGCAGTTCTTC
TRBV7-2	NA	TRBJ2-1	NA	CASSRRPLPGNEQFF	TGTGCCAGCAGCCGCCGGCCACTTCCGGGGAATGAGCAGTTCTTC
TRBV19	NA	TRBJ2-1	TRBD2	CASSIVATSGSVHNEQFF	TGTGCCAGTAGTATAGTTGCGACTAGCGGGAGCGTCCACAATGAGCAGTTCTTC
TRBV9	NA	TRBJ1-1	TRBD1	CASSPSQGTYTEAFF	TGTGCCAGCAGCCCCTCACAGGGGACCTACACTGAAGCTTTCTTT
TRBV28	few	TRBJ2-5	TRBD1	CASSLGDSIQETQYF	TGTGCCAGCAGTTTAGGGGACAGCATCCAAGAGACCCAGTACTTC
TRBV11-2	NA	TRBJ2-1	TRBD2	CASSYFGLAGVEQFF	TGTGCCAGCAGCTACTTTGGACTAGCGGGAGTTGAGCAGTTCTTC
TRBV28	NA	TRBJ1-1	NA	CASKAQGGNTEAFF	TGTGCCTCCAAAGCCCAGGGTGGGAACACTGAAGCTTTCTTT
TRBV11-1	NA	TRBJ1-2	NA	CASSFISRANYGYTF	TGTGCCAGCAGCTTCATATCTCGGGCTAACTATGGCTACACCTTC
TRBV11-2	NA	TRBJ2-7	NA	CASSLDSAYEQYF	TGTGCCAGCAGTTTGGACAGTGCCTACGAGCAGTACTTC
TRBV6-1	NA	TRBJ1-6	TRBD1	CASILGQGNSPLHF	TGTGCCAGCATATTAGGACAGGGAAATTCACCCCTCCACTTT
TRBV9	few	TRBJ1-1	NA	CASSVEERYTEAFF	TGTGCCAGCAGCGTAGAGGAGAGGTACACTGAAGCTTTCTTT
TRBV4-2	NA	TRBJ2-7	NA	CASSQGLSYEQYF	TGTGCCAGCAGCCAAGGGCTCTCCTACGAGCAGTACTTC
TRBV27	NA	TRBJ1-4	TRBD1	CASSPSLGTGLATNEKLFF	TGTGCCAGCAGTCCATCTTTGGGGACAGGGCTTGCAACTAATGAAAAACTGTTTTTT
TRBV7-9	NA	TRBJ2-1	NA	CASSYSATYNEQFF	TGTGCCAGCAGCTACAGCGCTACCTACAATGAGCAGTTCTTC
TRBV4-2	NA	TRBJ1-1	NA	CASSQENMGETEAFF	TGTGCCAGCAGCCAAGAGAATATGGGGGAAACTGAAGCTTTCTTT
TRBV28	NA	TRBJ2-7	TRBD1	CASTRKGGSEQYF	TGTGCCAGCACGAGAAAAGGGGGCTCCGAGCAGTACTTC
TRBV4-1	NA	TRBJ2-4	NA	CASSQDFRRADKNIQYF	TGCGCCAGCAGCCAAGATTTTCGGAGGGCCGATAAAAACATTCAGTACTTC
TRBV29-1	NA	TRBJ2-3	TRBD2	CSAGRSTDTQYF	TGCAGCGCCGGGAGGAGCACAGATACGCAGTATTTT
TRBV2	NA	TRBJ2-7	TRBD2	CASSELAGAEEQYF	TGTGCCAGCAGTGAGCTAGCGGGAGCTGAAGAGCAGTACTTC
TRBV5-1	NA	TRBJ1-4	NA	CASSLGGPEREKLFF	TGCGCCAGCAGCTTGGGGGGTCCTGAGCGTGAAAAACTGTTTTTT
TRBV27	NA	TRBJ1-1	TRBD1	CASSLGQGNTEAFF	TGTGCCAGCAGTTTAGGACAGGGGAACACTGAAGCTTTCTTT
TRBV30	NA	TRBJ1-2	NA	CAWSVASGHAF	TGTGCCTGGAGTGTAGCAAGCGGCCACGCCTTC
TRBV7-8	NA	TRBJ2-3	NA	CASSSYAGTDTQYF	TGTGCCAGCAGCTCTTACGCGGGCACAGATACGCAGTATTTT